The clone carrying this T cell receptor (beta chain) occurred many times. The antigen remains undetermined. V lost 3 bases and J 6 bases, leaving 8 bases between the germline ends. The CDR3 is 12 amino acids. Germline-derived CDR1 and CDR2 are DFQATT and SNEGSKA (reference sequence). TCRdb reanalysed the reads using MiXCR and keeps one entry per CDR3 protein. The sample has about 310,000 distinct CDR3 sequences, 25% seen once. The data were taken from a study of T cell repertoires in cytomegalovirus infection. Overall study context: From public TCR beta signatures came an indication of both CMV infection and matching HLA type.

Study-wide findings and caveats: HLA-C-restricted TCR beta clonotypes specific for CMV led the ex vivo response.

Sequencing used cultured PBMCs, obtained from culture after CMV antigen stimulation. The chain has TRBV20-1 and TRBJ2-2; no reliable D call. The sequence was collected from a human donor in good health (CMV status not recorded). Some clones in this sample may be carry-over from other donors' samples. CDR3 in DNA: TGCAGTGCTAGTGGAAGGGCCGGGGAGCTGTTTTTT. Translation gives CSASGRAGELFF.